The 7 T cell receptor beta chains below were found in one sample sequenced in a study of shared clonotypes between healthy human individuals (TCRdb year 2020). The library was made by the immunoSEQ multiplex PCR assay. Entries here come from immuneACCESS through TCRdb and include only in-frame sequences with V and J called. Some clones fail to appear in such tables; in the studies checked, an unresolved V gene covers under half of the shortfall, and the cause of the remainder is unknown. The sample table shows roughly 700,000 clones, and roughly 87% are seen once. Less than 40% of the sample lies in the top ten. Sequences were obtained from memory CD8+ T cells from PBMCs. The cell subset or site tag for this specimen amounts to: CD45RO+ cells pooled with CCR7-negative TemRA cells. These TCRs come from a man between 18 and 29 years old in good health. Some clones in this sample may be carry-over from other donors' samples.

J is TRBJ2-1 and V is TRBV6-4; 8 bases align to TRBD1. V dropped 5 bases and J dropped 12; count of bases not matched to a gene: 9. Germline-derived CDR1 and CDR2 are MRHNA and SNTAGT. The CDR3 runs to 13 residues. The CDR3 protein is CASSNSQGAAQFF. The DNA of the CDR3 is TGTGCCAGCAGTAACAGCCAGGGGGCGGCGCAGTTCTTC.

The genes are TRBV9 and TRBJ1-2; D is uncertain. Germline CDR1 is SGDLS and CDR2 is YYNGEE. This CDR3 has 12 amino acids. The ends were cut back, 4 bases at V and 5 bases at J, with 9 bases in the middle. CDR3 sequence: CASSFDMYGYTF. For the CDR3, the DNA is TGTGCCAGCAGCTTCGACATGTATGGCTACACCTTC.

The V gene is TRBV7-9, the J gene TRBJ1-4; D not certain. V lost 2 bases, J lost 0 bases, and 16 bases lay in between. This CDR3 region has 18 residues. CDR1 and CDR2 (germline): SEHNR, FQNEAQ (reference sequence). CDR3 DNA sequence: TGTGCCAGCAGCTTAAATCTACTTAGGGAAGCAACTAATGAAAAACTGTTTTTT. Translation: CASSLNLLREATNEKLFF.

CDR3 DNA: TGTGCCAGCAGCCCAAGGGACAGGGGGCCCTACGAGCAGTACTTC. Its protein is CASSPRDRGPYEQYF. The chain links TRBV5-5 to TRBJ2-7; 12 bases line up with TRBD1. V shed 4 bases and J 2 bases; nucleotides not matched to a gene: 4. The CDR3 is 15 residues long. Per the germline V gene, CDR1 is SGHKS and CDR2 is YYEKEE (reference sequence).

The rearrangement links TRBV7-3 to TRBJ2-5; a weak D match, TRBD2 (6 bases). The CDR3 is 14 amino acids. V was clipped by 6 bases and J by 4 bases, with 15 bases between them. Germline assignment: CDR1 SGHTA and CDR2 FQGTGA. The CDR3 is CASSRAGRGETQYF. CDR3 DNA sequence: TGTGCCAGCAGTCGCGCGGGGCGCGGAGAGACCCAGTACTTC.

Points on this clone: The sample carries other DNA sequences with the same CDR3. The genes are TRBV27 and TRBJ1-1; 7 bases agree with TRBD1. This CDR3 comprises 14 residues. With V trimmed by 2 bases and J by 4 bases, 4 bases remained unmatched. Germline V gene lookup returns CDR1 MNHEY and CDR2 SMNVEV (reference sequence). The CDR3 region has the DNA TGTGCCAGCAGTTTAGGGCAGGGGGTCACTGAAGCTTTCTTT. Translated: CASSLGQGVTEAFF.

The DNA of the CDR3 is TGCGCCAGCAGGGTACTAGCGGGATGGGATACGCAGTATTTT. This sequence encodes CASRVLAGWDTQYF. The rearrangement uses TRBV4-1 and TRBJ2-3; 10 bases line up with TRBD2. Trimming took 6 bases from V and 6 from J; bases not matched to a gene: 6. CDR1 is MGHRA, CDR2 YSYEKL, per germline. CDR3 length: 14 residues.